This record covers a single T cell receptor (beta chain). This sample was included in a study of T cells after yellow fever vaccination. A 5'RACE template-switching step, the method used to make TCR cDNA, added a universal primer site and UMIs. MiXCR was run by TCRdb on the 5' RACE reads, yielding one entry per CDR3 protein. The sample has approximately 550,000 distinct CDR3 sequences; approximately 12% are singletons. The V gene's germline CDR1 is ENHRY and CDR2 SYGVKD. Deletions cut 4 bases from V and 0 bases from J, with 10 bases between. The CDR3 spans 15 residues. This TCR came from a man aged 25-40 years who received the YFV17D yellow fever vaccine. This chain links TRBV10-3 with TRBJ2-1, with D perhaps matching TRBD2 (6 bases). This material consisted of PBMCs, taken on the day of the yellow fever booster vaccination. The CDR3 DNA sequence: TGTGCCATCAGTGGCGGGAAAGACTCCTACAATGAGCAGTTCTTC. It codes for CAISGGKDSYNEQFF.